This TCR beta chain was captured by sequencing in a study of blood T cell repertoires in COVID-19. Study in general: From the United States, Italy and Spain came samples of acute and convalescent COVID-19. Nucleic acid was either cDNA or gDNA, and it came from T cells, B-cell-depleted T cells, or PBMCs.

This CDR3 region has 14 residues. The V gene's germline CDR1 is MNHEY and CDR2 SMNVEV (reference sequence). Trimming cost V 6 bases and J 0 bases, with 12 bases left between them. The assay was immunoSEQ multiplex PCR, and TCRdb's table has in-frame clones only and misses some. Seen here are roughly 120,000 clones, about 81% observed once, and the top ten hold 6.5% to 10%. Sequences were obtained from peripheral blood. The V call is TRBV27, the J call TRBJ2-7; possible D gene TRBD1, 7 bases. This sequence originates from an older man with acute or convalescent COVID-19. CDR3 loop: CASRPGGSSYEQYF. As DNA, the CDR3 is TGTGCCAGCAGGCCAGGGGGGAGCTCCTACGAGCAGTACTTC.